The 27 T cell receptor beta chains in this list originate from one sample, sequenced in a study of T cell repertoires in cytomegalovirus infection. One entry per CDR3 protein, called by TCRdb with MiXCR from the reads. The sample holds 150,000 to 180,000 distinct CDR3 sequences, about 20% seen once. Sequencing was performed on PBMCs. These receptors came from a human donor in good health (CMV status not recorded). Some clones in this sample may be carry-over from other donors' samples.

This clonotype was observed at least ten times. The chain joins TRBV7-2 to TRBJ2-7; 7 bases match TRBD1. Trimming took 5 bases from V and 0 from J; bases not matched to a gene: 10. Germline V lookup: CDR1 SGHTA, CDR2 FQGNSA. This CDR3 contains 16 residues. The CDR3 loop is CASSPPTGASSYEQYF. Here the CDR3 DNA reads TGTGCCAGCAGCCCCCCAACAGGGGCATCCTCCTACGAGCAGTACTTC. The whole variable domain, remainder taken from reference TRBV7-2 and TRBJ2-7, is GAGVSQSPSNKVTEKGKDVELRCDPISGHTALYWYRQSLGQGLEFLIYFQGNSAPDKSGLPSDRFSAERTGGSVSTLTIQRTQQEDSAVYLCASSPPTGASSYEQYFGPGTRLTVT.

Ten or more counts support this clonotype. V gene TRBV7-2 combines with J gene TRBJ1-4; D is perhaps TRBD1 (6 bases). CDR3 length: 14 amino acids. The V and J ends lost 5 bases and 5 bases respectively, with 12 bases between them. Looked up from germline, CDR1 is SGHTA and CDR2 is FQGNSA. The DNA of the CDR3 is TGTGCCAGCAGCCTGACAGGATCGAATGAAAAACTGTTTTTT. Translating it yields CASSLTGSNEKLFF.

This clonotype was counted only a few times. V gene TRBV28 combines with J gene TRBJ1-2; unclear D gene. The V end lost 5 bases, the J end lost 4 bases, and 14 bases lay between the germline ends. The germline V gene has CDR1 MDHEN and CDR2 SYDVKM. The CDR3 contains 14 residues. The CDR3 bases are TGTGCCAGCAGTATTCGTCAGGAGACCTATGGCTACACCTTC. This translates into CASSIRQETYGYTF.

A note on this clonotype: A read error may be the cause here, since a much bigger clone is one base away. DNA of the CDR3: TGTTCCAGCAGCTTAGTACAGGAAAAAAACATTCAGTACTTC. This gives the protein CSSSLVQEKNIQYF. The chain recombines TRBV7-2 with TRBJ2-4; D is possibly TRBD1 (5 bases). The length of the CDR3 is 14 residues. CDR1 and CDR2 (germline): SGHTA, FQGNSA.

Of note for this clonotype: A read error may explain this, as a much larger clone is one base away. Since no conserved phenylalanine or tryptophan closes the CDR3, a read error is the likely cause. V and J are TRBV7-4 and TRBJ1-4; D ambiguous. The CDR3 is made up of 15 amino acids. V shed 4 bases and J shed 5 bases, with 14 bases lying between them. Germline V gives CDR1 SGHVT, CDR2 SQSDAQ. The chain's CDR3 is CASSYIGRANEKLFI. Written as DNA, the CDR3 is TGTGCCAGCAGCTACATTGGGAGGGCGAATGAAAAACTGTTTATT.

The chain joins TRBV18 to TRBJ1-1; TRBD1 aligns across 8 bases. The ends lost 6 bases at V and 5 bases at J; junction bases unmatched: 8. The CDR3 is made up of 14 amino acids. Germline values: CDR1 KGHSH, CDR2 LQKENI. This CDR3 reads CASSPGQGWTEAFF. Written as DNA, the CDR3 is TGTGCCAGCTCCCCTGGACAGGGTTGGACTGAAGCTTTCTTT.

This rearrangement joins TRBV29-1 to TRBJ2-7, with TRBD2 identical over 7 bases. The CDR3 has 13 residues. Germline-derived CDR1 and CDR2 are SQVTM and ANQGSEA. The J segment lost 6 bases and the V segment lost 1 base, leaving 6 bases of the junction unmatched. CDR3 amino acids: CSVEGQRDLEQYF. CDR3 nucleotide sequence: TGCAGCGTTGAAGGGCAGCGGGACCTCGAGCAGTACTTC.

The genes are TRBV6-5 and TRBJ1-6, with D unclear. Germline loops: CDR1 MNHEY, CDR2 SVGAGI. V was trimmed by 2 bases and J by 5 bases, leaving 10 bases between them. The CDR3 sequence is 15 residues long. The CDR3 region has the DNA TGTGCCAGCAGTTACGCCCCGATTCATAATTCACCCCTCCACTTT. Amino acid sequence: CASSYAPIHNSPLHF.

This chain joins TRBV4-1 and TRBJ2-1; D not certain. The V end lost 0 bases, the J end lost 3 bases, and 3 bases lay between the germline ends. The CDR3 spans 13 residues. Per germline, CDR1 MGHRA and CDR2 YSYEKL. CDR3 in DNA: TGCGCCAGCAGCCAAGAGGGCTACAATGAGCAGTTCTTC. Encoded protein: CASSQEGYNEQFF.

This clonotype was found a few times. CDR3 sequence reads: CASKIGSILDNSPLHF. As DNA, the CDR3 is TGTGCCAGCAAAATCGGCAGCATCCTGGATAATTCACCCCTCCACTTT. The J gene is TRBJ1-6, the V gene TRBV6-5, with D uncertain. V lost 7 bases to trimming and J lost 5 bases, with 18 bases between them. Germline values: CDR1 MNHEY, CDR2 SVGAGI. The CDR3 extends over 16 amino acids.

This clonotype was detected many times. V usage is TRBV7-6 and J usage is TRBJ1-2, with D possibly being TRBD1 (6 bases). The CDR3 spans 13 residues. CDR1 and CDR2 (germline): SGHVS, FNYEAQ. V lost 4 bases to trimming and J lost 8 bases, with 14 bases between them. Written as DNA, the CDR3 is TGTGCCAGCAGCTCTACAGGAGGGGGGGGCTACACCTTC. Protein product: CASSSTGGGGYTF.

This clonotype has at least ten counts. The chain couples TRBV28 to TRBJ2-4, with 11 nucleotides matching TRBD2. CDR1 is MDHEN, CDR2 SYDVKM, per germline. The CDR3 consists of 14 residues. With V trimmed by 6 bases and J by 5 bases, 3 bases remained unmatched. The CDR3 nucleotides read TGTGCCAGCAGCCGGACTAGCGGGCAAAACATTCAGTACTTC. This gives the protein CASSRTSGQNIQYF.

This clonotype was recorded at least ten times. The chain combines TRBV7-2 with TRBJ2-3; D may be TRBD2 (6 bases). The V end was cut by 2 bases, the J end by 2 bases, with 11 bases between. There are 15 residues in the CDR3. Germline loops: CDR1 SGHTA, CDR2 FQGNSA. In DNA, the CDR3 is TGTGCCAGCAGCTTAAGGAGGGGAACCACAGATACGCAGTATTTT. Its translation is CASSLRRGTTDTQYF.

The chain links TRBV9 to TRBJ2-1; 8 bases are a match to TRBD1. The CDR3 runs 14 residues. Germline lookup yields CDR1 SGDLS and CDR2 YYNGEE. V was pared by 3 bases and J by 5 bases, with 4 bases of the junction left unmatched. The CDR3 region has the DNA TGTGCCAGCAGCGGCCGGACAGGGAACAATGAGCAGTTCTTC. Its protein product is CASSGRTGNNEQFF. Variable domain in full (rest from reference TRBV9 and TRBJ2-1): DSGVTQTPKHLITATGQRVTLRCSPRSGDLSVYWYQQSLDQGLQFLIQYYNGEERAKGNILERFSAQQFPDLHSELNLSSLELGDSALYFCASSGRTGNNEQFFGPGTRLTVL.

This clonotype came up many times. The chain combines TRBV29-1 with TRBJ2-2; no clear D. The V end was cut by 3 bases, the J end by 3 bases, with 8 bases between. The CDR3 extends over 13 amino acids. Per the germline V gene, CDR1 is SQVTM and CDR2 is ANQGSEA. In DNA form, the CDR3 reads TGCAGCGTTGATTCCGGATACACCGGGGAGCTGTTTTTT. Its protein is CSVDSGYTGELFF.

About this clonotype: Possible read error: a much larger clone is one base away. This chain links TRBV4-2 with TRBJ2-1; D is ambiguous. The CDR3 runs to 13 residues. Germline-derived CDR1 and CDR2 are LGHNA and YNFKEQ. The CDR3 DNA sequence: TGTACCAGCAGACCTGACACATACAATGAGCAGTTCTTC. Translation gives CTSRPDTYNEQFF.

This clonotype has ten or more counts. The gene calls are TRBV7-2 and TRBJ1-1, with unresolved D. This CDR3 contains 14 residues. Germline CDR1 is SGHTA and CDR2 is FQGNSA. The V end lost 1 base, the J end lost 2 bases, and 8 bases lay between the germline ends. The CDR3 is CASSLVPGNTEAFF. CDR3 DNA sequence: TGTGCCAGCAGCTTAGTGCCGGGAAACACTGAAGCTTTCTTT. Drawing the rest from reference TRBV7-2 and TRBJ1-1, the complete variable domain is GAGVSQSPSNKVTEKGKDVELRCDPISGHTALYWYRQSLGQGLEFLIYFQGNSAPDKSGLPSDRFSAERTGGSVSTLTIQRTQQEDSAVYLCASSLVPGNTEAFFGQGTRLTVV.

This clonotype has more than one count but fewer than ten. The chain is built from TRBV28 and TRBJ1-2, with a tentative D call TRBD1 (5 bases). From germline, CDR1 is MDHEN and CDR2 SYDVKM. This CDR3 is built from 14 residues. Trimming cost V 8 bases and J 5 bases, with 18 bases left between them. The CDR3 reads CASGGGEGSYGYTF. In DNA form, the CDR3 reads TGTGCCAGCGGGGGGGGGGAGGGGAGTTATGGCTACACCTTC.

V usage is TRBV27 and J usage is TRBJ1-5; 7 bases align to TRBD1. Germline values: CDR1 MNHEY, CDR2 SMNVEV (reference sequence). The V gene end was trimmed by 6 bases and the J gene end by 7 bases; junction bases not matched to a gene: 6. This CDR3 comprises 13 residues. The CDR3 DNA follows: TGTGCCAGCAGAGACAGGGTAGGCCAGCCCCAGCATTTT. Translation: CASRDRVGQPQHF.

This clonotype occurred many times. The gene calls are TRBV7-9 and TRBJ1-6; D is undetermined. CDR3 length: 15 amino acids. Trimming took 5 bases from V and 7 from J, leaving 15 bases between them. Germline assignment: CDR1 SEHNR and CDR2 FQNEAQ (reference sequence). The CDR3, as DNA: TGTGCCAGCAGCCAGCCCCAAGGCGGGAATTCACCCCTCCACTTT. It encodes CASSQPQGGNSPLHF.

This clonotype was observed many times. This chain links TRBV10-3 with TRBJ1-4; D unresolved. V shed 3 bases and J shed 6 bases, with 8 bases lying between them. The CDR3 covers 13 residues. Germline V gene lookup returns CDR1 ENHRY and CDR2 SYGVKD. The CDR3 is CAISEGRHEKLFF. CDR3 sequence (DNA): TGTGCCATCAGTGAAGGGCGCCATGAAAAACTGTTTTTT.

This clonotype was recorded at least ten times. V usage is TRBV7-2 and J usage is TRBJ1-5; no definite D call. Trimming removed 2 bases at V and 5 bases at J, with 10 bases between. CDR3 size: 14 residues. In germline, CDR1 is SGHTA, CDR2 FQGNSA. In nucleotides, the CDR3 is TGTGCCAGCAGCTTAAATGTGGGGTATCAGCCCCAGCATTTT. It encodes CASSLNVGYQPQHF.

This clonotype occurred a few times. The V call is TRBV5-6, the J call TRBJ2-1; D gene ambiguous. The CDR3 has 12 amino acids. CDR1 is SGHDT, CDR2 YYEEEE, per germline. V was shortened by 4 bases and J by 5 bases, with 7 bases between the two germline ends. CDR3 region: CASSSWDNEQFF. The CDR3 DNA is TGTGCCAGCAGCAGCTGGGACAATGAGCAGTTCTTC.

The CDR3 protein is CATSDPSFAGASTDTQYF. As DNA, the CDR3 is TGTGCCACCAGTGATCCCAGCTTTGCGGGGGCCTCCACAGATACGCAGTATTTT. The V call is TRBV24-1, the J call TRBJ2-3; D is perhaps TRBD2 (7 bases). Trimming removed 3 bases at V and 2 bases at J, with 20 bases between. Per the germline V gene, CDR1 is KGHDR and CDR2 is SFDVKD. CDR3 length equals 18 residues.

This clonotype was counted many times. The chain joins TRBV7-9 to TRBJ1-1; D might be TRBD1 (6 bases). V shed 7 bases and J shed 6 bases, with 24 bases lying between them. Germline lookup yields CDR1 SEHNR and CDR2 FQNEAQ (reference sequence). The CDR3 totals 16 residues. The CDR3 region is CASTSAGGGRTAEAFF. The CDR3 region has the DNA TGTGCCAGCACCTCTGCGGGGGGCGGGAGGACCGCTGAAGCTTTCTTT. The full variable domain, its missing parts supplied by reference TRBV7-9 and TRBJ1-1, is DTGVSQNPRHKITKRGQNVTFRCDPISEHNRLYWYRQTLGQGPEFLTYFQNEAQLEKSRLLSDRFSAERPKGSFSTLEIQRTEQGDSAMYLCASTSAGGGRTAEAFFGQGTRLTVV.

This clonotype has a single count. The chain joins TRBV15 to TRBJ1-2, with 10 bases identical to TRBD1. The germline V gene has CDR1 LNHNV and CDR2 YYDKDF (reference sequence). This CDR3 contains 16 residues. Unmatched junction bases numbered 9, after V lost 1 base and J lost 7 bases. The CDR3 here is CATSRGDRGSQSGYTF. The CDR3 nucleotides are TGTGCCACCAGCAGAGGGGACAGGGGAAGTCAAAGTGGCTACACCTTC.

The rearrangement uses TRBV7-3 and TRBJ2-3, with D uncertain. V was pared by 1 base and J by 3 bases, with 8 bases between. CDR3 length equals 14 residues. Germline V CDR1 and CDR2: SGHTA, FQGTGA. CDR3 DNA sequence: TGTGCCAGCAGCTTAAGGGCAGAAACAGATACGCAGTATTTT. Translating it yields CASSLRAETDTQYF.